One sample yielded the 4 T cell receptor beta chains listed below, sequenced in a study of shared clonotypes between healthy human individuals. The data were produced by immunoSEQ multiplex PCR, yet TCRdb's version contains in-frame clones alone and is incomplete. The sample has about 2.3 million clones, approximately 93% seen once. Specimen: naive CD4+ T cells from PBMCs. Sample subset: CD45RA+ positively selected. The receptors come from a man between 18 and 35 years old in good health. Some clones in this sample may be carry-over from other donors' samples.

The chain recombines TRBV30 with TRBJ1-1, with a weak D call TRBD1 (5 bases). Germline V gene data show CDR1 as GTSNPN and CDR2 as SVGIG (reference sequence). This CDR3 spans 13 amino acids. V dropped 3 bases and J dropped 2 bases, with 10 bases sitting between them. CDR3 bases: TGTGCCTGGAGGGGACCTATTAACACTGAAGCTTTCTTT. Amino acid sequence: CAWRGPINTEAFF.

This clone has just a few counts. The genes are TRBV4-1 and TRBJ1-1; D is possibly TRBD1 (5 bases). Trimming pared 3 bases from V and 8 bases from J, leaving 13 bases between. The germline V gene encodes CDR1 MGHRA and CDR2 YSYEKL. This CDR3 has 13 residues. In nucleotides, the CDR3 is TGCGCCAGCAGCCACCTGGGACTCGACGAAGCTTTCTTT. This gives the protein CASSHLGLDEAFF.

J is TRBJ1-2 and V is TRBV15; 8 nucleotides match TRBD1. CDR3 size: 16 residues. Trimming removed 5 bases from V and 3 bases from J; junction bases left unmatched: 11. Germline CDR1 reads LNHNV; CDR2 reads YYDKDF (reference sequence). CDR3 region: CATSAEGTGSHYGYTF. CDR3 DNA sequence: TGTGCCACCAGCGCAGAGGGGACAGGCTCACACTATGGCTACACCTTC.

The V call is TRBV13, the J call TRBJ1-3; 7 positions match TRBD1. Per the germline V gene, CDR1 is PRHDT and CDR2 is FYEKMQ (reference sequence). The CDR3 totals 14 residues. The V and J ends lost 3 bases and 9 bases, in that order; junction bases with no gene match: 8. The chain's CDR3 is CASSLRQTGLTIYF. CDR3 bases: TGTGCCAGCAGCTTGAGGCAGACAGGGCTCACCATATATTTT.